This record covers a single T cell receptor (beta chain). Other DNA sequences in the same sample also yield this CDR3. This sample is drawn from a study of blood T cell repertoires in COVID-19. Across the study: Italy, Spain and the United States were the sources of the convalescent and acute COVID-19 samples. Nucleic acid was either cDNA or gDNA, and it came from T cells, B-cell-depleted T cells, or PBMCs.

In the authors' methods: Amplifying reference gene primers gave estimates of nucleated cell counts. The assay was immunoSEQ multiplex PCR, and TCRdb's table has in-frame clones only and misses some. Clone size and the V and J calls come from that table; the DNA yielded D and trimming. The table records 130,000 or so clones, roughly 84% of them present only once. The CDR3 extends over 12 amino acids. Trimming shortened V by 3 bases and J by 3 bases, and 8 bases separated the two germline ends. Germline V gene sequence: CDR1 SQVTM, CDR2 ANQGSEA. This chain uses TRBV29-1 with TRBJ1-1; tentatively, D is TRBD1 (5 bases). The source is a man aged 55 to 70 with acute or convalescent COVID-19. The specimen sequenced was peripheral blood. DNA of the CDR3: TGCAGCGTTGACAGGGCGGACACTGAAGCTTTCTTT. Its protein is CSVDRADTEAFF. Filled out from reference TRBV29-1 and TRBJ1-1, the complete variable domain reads SAVISQKPSRDICQRGTSLTIQCQVDSQVTMMFWYRQQPGQSLTLIATANQGSEATYESGFVIDKFPISRPNLTFSTLTVSNMSPEDSSIYLCSVDRADTEAFFGQGTRLTVV.